What follows are 22 T cell receptor beta chains derived from one specimen sequenced in a study of neurological immune-mediated disorders. TCRdb processed the 5' RACE reads anew with MiXCR; each CDR3 protein has one entry. The sample has more than 45,000 distinct CDR3 sequences, 4% to 5.5% seen once. Sequenced material: PBMCs. These receptors were collected from a man aged 50-59 years with multiple sclerosis.

This clonotype was recorded at least ten times. J is TRBJ2-3 and V is TRBV28, with TRBD2 identical over 10 bases. J was trimmed by 4 bases and V by 6 bases; bases with no gene match: 22. The CDR3 is 20 residues long. Germline loops: CDR1 MDHEN, CDR2 SYDVKM. Here the CDR3 reads CASSSLLSSGSGGLADTQYF. The CDR3 nucleotides are TGTGCCAGCAGCTCCCTCTTGTCTAGCGGGAGCGGGGGGTTGGCAGATACGCAGTATTTT.

This clonotype was recorded many times. The chain uses TRBV28 and TRBJ1-2; 7 positions agree with TRBD1. Germline V gene sequence: CDR1 MDHEN, CDR2 SYDVKM. This CDR3 region has 14 residues. V lost 5 bases and J lost 4; bases outside the gene matches: 7. The CDR3 sequence: CASSPTGFRYGYTF. The CDR3 DNA is TGTGCCAGCAGTCCGACAGGGTTTCGCTATGGCTACACCTTC.

This clonotype was seen repeatedly, ten times or more. The gene calls are TRBV28 and TRBJ2-7; perhaps TRBD1 as D (6 bases). The germline gives CDR1 MDHEN, CDR2 SYDVKM. CDR3 length: 14 residues. V dropped 7 bases and J dropped 4 bases, with 17 bases sitting between them. The CDR3 DNA reads as TGTGCCAGCAATCGGCCAGGGGTTAAGTACGAGCAGTACTTC. Translation: CASNRPGVKYEQYF.

There are many counts of this clonotype. The J gene is TRBJ2-7, the V gene TRBV20-1, with TRBD2 identical over 11 bases. The CDR3 covers 14 residues. V was pared by 3 bases and J by 2 bases, with 3 bases of the junction left unmatched. Germline loops: CDR1 DFQATT, CDR2 SNEGSKA (reference sequence). CDR3 loop: CSASGLAGTYEQYF. DNA for the CDR3: TGCAGTGCTAGTGGACTAGCGGGCACCTACGAGCAGTACTTC.

This rearrangement joins TRBV29-1 to TRBJ2-1, with 9 bases fitting TRBD2. In germline, CDR1 is SQVTM, CDR2 ANQGSEA. The CDR3 loop spans 14 amino acids. With V trimmed by 4 bases and J by 6 bases, 7 bases remained unmatched. The CDR3 protein is CSVVGTSRTNEQFF. The CDR3 region has the DNA TGCAGCGTTGTTGGGACTAGCAGGACCAATGAGCAGTTCTTC.

The DNA for the CDR3 is TGCGCCAGCAGCTTGGCAGCCGAGCGTGAGCAGTACTTC. Protein product: CASSLAAEREQYF. The chain has TRBV5-1 and TRBJ2-7; D call uncertain. V shed 0 bases and J shed 7 bases, with 11 bases lying between them. The CDR3 is 13 amino acids. Germline V CDR1 and CDR2: SGHRS, YFSETQ.

There are many counts of this clonotype. The V call is TRBV12-3 or TRBV12-4, the J call TRBJ2-1; 10 nucleotides line up with TRBD2. With V trimmed by 7 bases and J by 4 bases, 7 bases remained unmatched. The length of the CDR3 is 15 residues. This CDR3 is CASIASGSLYNEQFF. The CDR3 region has the DNA TGTGCCAGCATTGCTAGCGGGAGCCTTTACAATGAGCAGTTCTTC.

The V gene is TRBV7-6, the J gene TRBJ2-7, with D unresolved. V gave up 1 base and J gave up 6 bases, with 10 bases separating them. Germline V gene data show CDR1 as SGHVS and CDR2 as FNYEAQ. The CDR3 consists of 13 residues. CDR3: CASSLGVGSEQYF. As DNA, the CDR3 is TGTGCCAGCAGCTTAGGGGTTGGGTCCGAGCAGTACTTC.

There are many counts of this clonotype. The gene calls are TRBV20-1 and TRBJ1-6; no reliable D call. Germline CDR1 DFQATT, CDR2 SNEGSKA (reference sequence). There are 15 residues in the CDR3. V gave up 0 bases and J gave up 10 bases, with 16 bases separating them. CDR3 DNA sequence: TGCAGTGCTAGAGATCTCCGAGGGTATCTGTCACCCCTCCACTTT. Protein product: CSARDLRGYLSPLHF.

This clonotype was seen ten or more times. The chain couples TRBV5-1 to TRBJ1-1, with D tentatively TRBD1 (5 bases). The CDR3 contains 14 residues. Germline lookup yields CDR1 SGHRS and CDR2 YFSETQ. The germline V and J ends were trimmed by 5 bases and 6 bases, with 17 bases remaining between them. DNA for the CDR3: TGCGCCAGCAGACTAGGGGCGGGAGTGCCTGAAGCTTTCTTT. Its translation is CASRLGAGVPEAFF.

This clonotype was detected many times. The chain links TRBV12-3 or TRBV12-4 to TRBJ1-6, with TRBD1 matching 7 bases. Trimming took 6 bases from V and 10 from J; bases not matched to a gene: 15. This CDR3 contains 16 residues. As DNA, the CDR3 is TGTGCCAGCAGAGCCTCGGGACAGCTTCTTCGGTCACCCCTCCACTTT. The encoded protein is CASRASGQLLRSPLHF.

This clonotype was observed many times. V and J are TRBV5-1 and TRBJ2-1; a possible D gene is TRBD1 (6 bases). In germline, CDR1 is SGHRS, CDR2 YFSETQ. The CDR3 length is 15 residues. V was clipped by 0 bases and J by 5 bases, with 12 bases between them. The CDR3 DNA is TGCGCCAGCAGCTTGGGGGTGGGGACAAACAATGAGCAGTTCTTC. Translated: CASSLGVGTNNEQFF.

A note on this clonotype: Being one base from a much bigger clone, this may be a read error. The chain uses TRBV20-1 and TRBJ2-5; maybe TRBD2 (5 bases). CDR3 size: 14 residues. The V gene's germline CDR1 is DFQATT and CDR2 SNEGSKA (reference sequence). CDR3 sequence: CSSQRAPGMETQYF. DNA of the CDR3: TGCAGCTCCCAAAGGGCCCCGGGGATGGAGACCCAGTACTTC.

This clonotype was counted at least ten times. This chain links TRBV20-1 with TRBJ2-1, with D possibly being TRBD2 (5 bases). The length of the CDR3 is 13 residues. Between the trimmed V and J ends, which lost 5 bases and 7 bases, there was a span of 15 bases. Germline CDR1 reads DFQATT; CDR2 reads SNEGSKA (reference sequence). The DNA for the CDR3 is TGCAGTGCTTGGACTCGAACCACGAATGAGCAGTTCTTC. Translating it yields CSAWTRTTNEQFF.

This clonotype has at least ten counts. The chain recombines TRBV9 with TRBJ2-7, with 10 bases lining up with TRBD1. The CDR3 has 15 residues. The V and J ends lost 2 bases and 3 bases, in that order; junction bases with no gene match: 5. Per germline, CDR1 SGDLS and CDR2 YYNGEE. The CDR3 sequence is CASSVGTGDSYEQYF. CDR3 DNA sequence: TGTGCCAGCAGCGTCGGGACAGGGGACAGCTACGAGCAGTACTTC.

This clonotype occurred many times. The V and J genes are TRBV5-1 and TRBJ1-2; 7 bases match TRBD1. The V gene's germline CDR1 is SGHRS and CDR2 YFSETQ. V lost 4 bases, J lost 2 bases, and 2 bases stayed unmatched. CDR3 size: 13 residues. This chain's CDR3 is CASSPDRNYGYTF. CDR3 nucleotide sequence: TGCGCCAGCAGCCCGGACAGGAACTATGGCTACACCTTC.

This clonotype was observed at least ten times. The V gene is TRBV20-1, the J gene TRBJ2-5, with D possibly being TRBD1 (6 bases). V lost 5 bases, J lost 5 bases, and 15 bases lay in between. Germline V gene lookup returns CDR1 DFQATT and CDR2 SNEGSKA (reference sequence). The CDR3 sequence is 13 residues long. The CDR3 reads CSARDNFLETQYF. The CDR3 DNA sequence: TGCAGTGCTCGGGACAATTTTTTGGAGACCCAGTACTTC.

The table lists this clonotype with many counts. The genes are TRBV6-1 and TRBJ2-1; 9 bases are shared with TRBD2. The germline CDR1 and CDR2 sequences are MNHNS and SASEGT. The J segment lost 1 base and the V segment lost 2 bases, leaving 0 bases of the junction unmatched. The CDR3 extends over 15 amino acids. CDR3: CASSELAGSYNEQFF. The CDR3 bases are TGTGCCAGCAGTGAACTAGCGGGGTCCTACAATGAGCAGTTCTTC.

The sample holds many counts of this clonotype. The genes are TRBV28 and TRBJ1-2, with 7 bases lining up with TRBD1. Germline V lookup: CDR1 MDHEN, CDR2 SYDVKM. CDR3 length equals 15 residues. After removal of 2 bases from V and 2 bases from J, the junction contained 5 bases not matched to a gene. CDR3 protein: CASSLSGTANYGYTF. The CDR3 DNA is TGTGCCAGCAGTTTAAGCGGGACAGCAAACTATGGCTACACCTTC.

The gene calls are TRBV7-8 and TRBJ2-3; 7 bases line up with TRBD2. V shed 1 base, J shed 4 bases, and the junction held 5 bases outside the gene matches. The CDR3 is 15 amino acids. Germline V lookup: CDR1 SGHVS, CDR2 FQNEAQ. CDR3 bases: TGTGCCAGCAGCTTAGTTGGGGGGGTCTCAGATACGCAGTATTTT. Protein: CASSLVGGVSDTQYF.

This clonotype has a count of ten or more. This chain uses TRBV20-1 with TRBJ2-3; TRBD2 matches 7 bases. The CDR3 is made up of 16 amino acids. Looked up from germline, CDR1 is DFQATT and CDR2 is SNEGSKA (reference sequence). The trim removed 4 bases at V and 0 bases at J, leaving 10 bases unmatched. The CDR3 protein is CSATSGVSLSTDTQYF. CDR3 in DNA: TGCAGTGCTACTAGCGGTGTGAGCCTAAGCACAGATACGCAGTATTTT.

This clonotype is termed medium-sized (0.01 to 0.1%). This sequence joins TRBV29-1 and TRBJ1-1; 8 nucleotides agree with TRBD1. The J segment lost 3 bases and the V segment lost 6 bases, leaving 6 bases of the junction unmatched. From germline, CDR1 is SQVTM and CDR2 ANQGSEA. CDR3 size: 13 residues. This CDR3 reads CSVEAGGYTEAFF. The CDR3 nucleotides read TGCAGCGTGGAGGCAGGGGGCTACACTGAAGCTTTCTTT.